This is a list of T cell receptor beta chains from one sample in a study of T cells in Graves' hyperthyroidism and ophthalmopathy. TCRdb independently ran MiXCR on the multiplex PCR reads; one entry per CDR3 protein. The sample contains a few hundred thousand distinct CDR3 sequences, roughly 14% of which appear only once. The sequenced sample was blood. The receptors shown here come from a young woman with Graves' hyperthyroidism. Each CDR3 is given with its conserved first and last residue. The D gene is left open where the match is weak. Only some rows state a clone size, as once, few, many or a class for expanded clones.

cdr3_nt cdr3_aa v_call d_call clone_size j_call
TGTGCCAGCAGTTTATTGGCTAACTACAATGAGCAGTTCTTC CASSLLANYNEQFF TRBV27 . few TRBJ2-1
TGTGCCAGCAGCTTAGATCATGGCACTGAAGCTTTCTTT CASSLDHGTEAFF TRBV11-3 . many TRBJ1-1
TGCAGTCCCCTAGCGGGGAACTACGAGCAGTACTTC CSPLAGNYEQYF TRBV20-1 TRBD2 . TRBJ2-7
TGTGCCAGCAGCTTAGATGTATCGGTGGCTAGCGGGAGGGTCGAGCAGTACTTC CASSLDVSVASGRVEQYF TRBV11-2 TRBD2 many TRBJ2-7
TGTGCCAGCAGCGCAATCGGCCAGCGGGAGGGCCAGAACACCGGGGAGCTGTTTTTT CASSAIGQREGQNTGELFF TRBV6-2/TRBV6-3 TRBD2 many TRBJ2-2
TGTGCCAGCAGTTTTCACGGCTACGAGCAGTACTTC CASSFHGYEQYF TRBV12-3/TRBV12-4 . . TRBJ2-7
TGTGCCAGCAGCCCCTGGCACAGCTATGGCTACACCTTC CASSPWHSYGYTF TRBV5-6 . . TRBJ1-2
TGTGCCAGCACCACTAGCGGGGCGGGTATTCAGTACTTC CASTTSGAGIQYF TRBV6-2/TRBV6-3 TRBD2 . TRBJ2-4
TGTGCCACCAGTGACCCGGGGACAGCACAAGAGACCCAGTACTTC CATSDPGTAQETQYF TRBV24-1 TRBD1 many TRBJ2-5
TGTGCTAGCAGCTTAAAACAGCAAGAGACCCAGTACTTC CASSLKQQETQYF TRBV7-7 . few TRBJ2-5
TGTGCCAGCAGGGCGGGAGGGAGCTCCTACAATGAGCAGTTCTTC CASRAGGSSYNEQFF TRBV27 TRBD2 . TRBJ2-1
TGTGCCAGCAGCCAGGGGGTGGGGACAGGGATCTACAATGAGCAGTTCTTC CASSQGVGTGIYNEQFF TRBV3-1 TRBD1 many TRBJ2-1
TGTGCCAGCAGTGACGCCGGGACAGGGAACTACGAGCAGTACTTC CASSDAGTGNYEQYF TRBV6-2/TRBV6-3 TRBD1 . TRBJ2-7
TGTGCCAGCAGCTCCCATCGCTCGTACCAAGAGACCCAGTACTTC CASSSHRSYQETQYF TRBV14 . few TRBJ2-5
TGCAGTGCTAGCCGTGACGGGGGGGTCTATGGCTACACCTTC CSASRDGGVYGYTF TRBV20-1 . many TRBJ1-2
TGTGCCAGCACTGATATACGTGAAAAACTGTTTTTT CASTDIREKLFF TRBV11-2 . many TRBJ1-4
TGTGCCAGCAGCCAAGGTGGTAGCGGAGGCACAGATACGCAGTATTTT CASSQGGSGGTDTQYF TRBV7-3 . many TRBJ2-3
TGCGCCAGCAGCTTGCAGCCAGGGGTCCCCAATGAGCAGTTCTTC CASSLQPGVPNEQFF TRBV5-1 . . TRBJ2-1
TGCGCCAGCAGCCAACCTACAATCAGGAGGGCCTATGGCTACACCTTC CASSQPTIRRAYGYTF TRBV4-1 . . TRBJ1-2
TGCAGCGTTGAGGAGCTCTACGAGCAGTACTTC CSVEELYEQYF TRBV29-1 . few TRBJ2-7
TGTGCCAGCAGCTTAAGGGGGCAGGGATTAAGCTCTGGAAACACCATATATTTT CASSLRGQGLSSGNTIYF TRBV7-2 TRBD1 . TRBJ1-3
TGTGCCATCAGTGAGTCGGGGGCAAACTATGGCTACACCTTC CAISESGANYGYTF TRBV10-3 . . TRBJ1-2
TGTGCCAGCAGTCACCGGGACAGGGGAGGAGATACGCAGTATTTT CASSHRDRGGDTQYF TRBV25-1 TRBD1 few TRBJ2-3
TGTGCCAGCATCTATGGAGGGGGGAACACTGAAGCTTTCTTT CASIYGGGNTEAFF TRBV7-2 . . TRBJ1-1
TGTGCCAGCAGTTACCGAAGGGAGGGCCGCTACAATGAGCAGTTCTTC CASSYRREGRYNEQFF TRBV6-5 TRBD2 many TRBJ2-1
TGTGCTAGCACTTTTCGAGCTAGCCCGGGGCACGAGCAGTACTTC CASTFRASPGHEQYF TRBV7-3 . . TRBJ2-7
TGCAGTGCTAGAGATAGGACATACTACGAGCAGTACTTC CSARDRTYYEQYF TRBV20-1 . many TRBJ2-7